This TCR beta chain was recovered during a study of shared clonotypes between healthy human individuals. Study conclusions and caveats: Sampling used blood alone; tissue repertoires probably differ.

This CDR3 contains 18 residues. Note on this clone: Its antigen remains unidentified.

It was approximately 280 ng DNA, around 30,000 T cell genomes, that went into each replicate PCR of unsorted PBMC. Assay used: immunoSEQ multiplex PCR; TCRdb lists only in-frame clones, some missing. The sample carries more than 400,000 clones, around 85% recorded once. V is TRBV12-2 and J is TRBJ2-3; the D call in the table, TRBD2, was not verified against the DNA. TRBV12-2 is a recognized pseudogene. The clonotype originates from a woman between 40 and 50 years old in good health. Some clones in this sample may be carry-over from other donors' samples. The sequenced sample consisted of PBMCs. For the CDR3, the DNA is TGTGCAAGTCGCTTATCTCCCGGGGAGCCACTGATCACAGATACGCAGTATTTT. Protein: CASRLSPGEPLITDTQYF.